This T cell receptor beta chain was captured by sequencing in a study of blood T cell repertoires in COVID-19. Study-level information: COVID-19 samples from acute and convalescent phases originated in the United States, Italy and Spain. PBMCs, B-cell-depleted T cells, or T cells provided the cDNA or gDNA that made up the material.

The CDR3 covers 15 residues. Trimming cost V 2 bases and J 3 bases, with 14 bases left between them. The germline CDR1 and CDR2 sequences are SGHNT and YYREEE (reference sequence). Original processing methods: Reference gene primer amplification gave estimated nucleated cell counts. Assay used: immunoSEQ multiplex PCR; TCRdb lists only in-frame clones, some missing. V, J and clone size derive from that table, while D and trimming were established from the DNA sequence. This table holds some 33,000 clones, around 90% found once. Material: peripheral blood. This chain uses TRBV5-4 with TRBJ1-1; D remains ambiguous. This TCR was recovered from a man aged 55-75 years with acute or convalescent COVID-19. DNA for the CDR3: TGTGCCAGCAGCTTCTCTCGGGTATCGTACACTGAAGCTTTCTTT. Its translation: CASSFSRVSYTEAFF.